The rows below give T cell receptor beta chains drawn from one sample of a study of blood T cell repertoires in COVID-19. The assay was immunoSEQ multiplex PCR, and TCRdb's table has in-frame clones only and misses some. The data contain 90,000 to 100,000 clones, approximately 81% of them singletons. Material for sequencing was peripheral blood. Receptor source: an older man with acute or convalescent COVID-19. CDR3s include the opening cysteine and the closing phenylalanine or tryptophan. D genes are given only for firm matches. A row's size may be missing; if present it is once, few, many or a size class.

v_gene	j_gene	abundance	d_gene	CDR3aa	CDR3nt
TRBV4-1	TRBJ2-7	-	-	CASSQDGVSTGYPDYEQYF	TGCGCCAGCAGCCAAGATGGGGTATCTACAGGGTACCCTGACTACGAGCAGTACTTC
TRBV14	TRBJ2-2	-	-	CASSPRGGWTGELFF	TGTGCCAGCAGCCCCCGTGGAGGTTGGACCGGGGAGCTGTTTTTT
TRBV5-1	TRBJ2-7	-	TRBD1	CASSLGDRVGEQYF	TGCGCCAGCAGCTTGGGGGACAGGGTAGGCGAGCAGTACTTC
TRBV28	TRBJ1-4	-	-	CASSSQGLSTTNEKLFF	TGTGCCAGCAGTTCACAGGGTCTGTCGACAACTAATGAAAAACTGTTTTTT
TRBV30	TRBJ2-1	-	-	CAWRAYNEQFF	TGTGCCTGGAGGGCTTACAATGAGCAGTTCTTC
TRBV6-5	TRBJ2-2	once	-	CASKRSQGTGELFF	TGTGCCAGCAAGAGGAGCCAGGGGACCGGGGAGCTGTTTTTT
TRBV6-5	TRBJ2-7	-	TRBD2	CASSYTGGPYEQYF	TGTGCCAGCAGTTACACGGGAGGGCCGTACGAGCAGTACTTC
TRBV18	TRBJ2-7	-	TRBD1	CASSPATGPLVEQYF	TGTGCCAGCTCACCTGCGACAGGGCCCTTAGTTGAGCAGTACTTC
TRBV5-1	TRBJ2-1	-	-	CASSLVTGIGNEQFF	TGCGCCAGCAGCTTGGTAACAGGTATAGGCAATGAGCAGTTCTTC
TRBV28	TRBJ2-1	-	TRBD2	CASSPGLAGWRNEQFF	TGTGCCAGCAGTCCAGGACTAGCGGGATGGCGCAATGAGCAGTTCTTC
TRBV29-1	TRBJ2-7	-	-	CSVEEAGYEQYF	TGCAGCGTTGAAGAGGCGGGCTACGAGCAGTACTTC
TRBV5-6	TRBJ1-5	-	TRBD1	CASSTGTGGNQPQHF	TGTGCCAGCAGCACCGGGACAGGCGGCAATCAGCCCCAGCATTTT
TRBV11-2	TRBJ2-5	-	TRBD1	CASSGDRETQYF	TGTGCCAGCAGTGGGGACAGAGAGACCCAGTACTTC
TRBV5-4	TRBJ1-6	-	TRBD1	CASSLAQGLNSPLHF	TGTGCCAGCAGCTTGGCACAGGGGTTGAATTCACCCCTCCACTTT
TRBV28	TRBJ2-7	-	-	CASSRLGPGEQYF	TGTGCCAGCAGCCGATTGGGCCCAGGCGAGCAGTACTTC
TRBV6-6	TRBJ1-2	few	-	CASSYVDNYGYTF	TGTGCCAGCAGTTACGTAGATAACTATGGCTACACCTTC
TRBV3-1/TRBV3-2	TRBJ2-4	-	-	CASSSSVDSKNIQYF	TGTGCCAGCAGCTCCTCGGTCGATTCCAAAAACATTCAGTACTTC
TRBV28	TRBJ2-1	once	-	CASSPGGRRGYNEQFF	TGTGCCAGCAGTCCAGGGGGGAGGAGGGGTTACAATGAGCAGTTCTTC
TRBV4-1	TRBJ2-1	once	TRBD2	CASSQELAGGFPNEQFF	TGCGCCAGCAGCCAAGAACTAGCGGGAGGGTTTCCCAATGAGCAGTTCTTC
TRBV4-3	TRBJ2-1	-	TRBD2	CASSQDPGLAGYNEQFF	TGCGCCAGCAGCCAAGATCCTGGACTAGCGGGCTACAATGAGCAGTTCTTC
TRBV10-1	TRBJ2-1	-	-	CASSVGTLNEQFF	TGCGCCAGCAGTGTTGGGACACTAAATGAGCAGTTCTTC
TRBV28	TRBJ2-1	-	-	CASSLPPNEQFF	TGTGCCAGCAGTTTACCCCCAAATGAGCAGTTCTTC
TRBV29-1	TRBJ1-3	-	TRBD1	CSVDGDRDSGSGNTIYF	TGCAGCGTTGATGGGGACCGGGACAGCGGCTCTGGAAACACCATATATTTT
TRBV7-3	TRBJ2-1	-	-	CASSFSTGREQFF	TGTGCCAGCAGCTTCTCGACAGGGAGGGAGCAGTTCTTC
TRBV5-8	TRBJ2-7	-	TRBD2	CASSSRGLAGGFEQYF	TGTGCCAGCAGCAGTCGGGGGCTAGCGGGAGGCTTTGAGCAGTACTTC
TRBV15	TRBJ2-2	-	TRBD1	CATSRAHRGTGELFF	TGTGCCACCAGCAGAGCGCACAGGGGGACCGGGGAGCTGTTTTTT
TRBV9	TRBJ2-5	-	TRBD2	CASSVGGSASGRSPQETQYF	TGTGCCAGCAGCGTAGGAGGTTCGGCTAGCGGGAGGTCGCCCCAAGAGACCCAGTACTTC
TRBV27	TRBJ2-7	-	-	CASSLWGRIPYEQYF	TGTGCCAGCAGTTTATGGGGCCGAATCCCCTACGAGCAGTACTTC
TRBV28	TRBJ2-7	-	-	CASSRQAYEQYF	TGTGCCAGCAGTCGACAGGCCTACGAGCAGTACTTC
TRBV9	TRBJ2-3	-	TRBD2	CASSLRLAGSDTQYF	TGTGCCAGCAGCTTGAGACTAGCGGGGTCAGATACGCAGTATTTT
TRBV15	TRBJ1-4	-	TRBD1	CATSRGGQGGNEKLFF	TGTGCCACCAGCAGAGGAGGACAGGGGGGTAATGAAAAACTGTTTTTT
TRBV24-1	TRBJ1-2	-	TRBD1	CATSDLRGTGNYGYTF	TGTGCCACCAGTGATTTAAGAGGGACAGGTAACTATGGCTACACCTTC
TRBV7-9	TRBJ2-2	-	-	CASSGTTPGELFF	TGTGCCAGCAGCGGCACTACCCCCGGGGAGCTGTTTTTT
TRBV6-6	TRBJ1-1	-	TRBD1	CASTLGQGATWTEAFF	TGTGCCAGCACCCTCGGACAGGGGGCTACCTGGACTGAAGCTTTCTTT
TRBV29-1	TRBJ2-2	once	-	CSGETGELFF	TGCAGCGGGGAGACCGGGGAGCTGTTTTTT
TRBV6-2/TRBV6-3	TRBJ2-1	few	-	CASSYNPGTPASYNEQFF	TGTGCCAGCAGTTATAACCCCGGGACTCCGGCGTCCTACAATGAGCAGTTCTTC
TRBV6-6	TRBJ1-5	once	TRBD1	CASSYSGQSNQPQHF	TGTGCCAGCAGTTACTCGGGACAGAGCAATCAGCCCCAGCATTTT
TRBV2	TRBJ1-1	-	-	CASSEPTEAFF	TGTGCCAGCAGCGAACCTACTGAAGCTTTCTTT
TRBV7-8	TRBJ2-1	-	TRBD2	CASSFGGSSYNEQFF	TGTGCCAGCAGCTTTGGCGGGAGCTCCTACAATGAGCAGTTCTTC
TRBV27	TRBJ2-1	-	TRBD1	CASSSTGGEVYEQFF	TGTGCCAGCTCTTCTACAGGGGGCGAGGTCTATGAGCAGTTCTTC
TRBV19	TRBJ1-5	-	TRBD1	CASRGRTGGSQPQHF	TGTGCCAGTAGAGGCCGCACAGGGGGATCACAGCCCCAGCATTTT
TRBV27	TRBJ2-7	-	-	CASSATSALKYF	TGTGCCAGCAGTGCGACTTCCGCCTTGAAGTACTTC
TRBV18	TRBJ1-3	-	TRBD1	CASSRKTGVHGNTIYF	TGTGCCAGCTCTCGGAAGACAGGGGTACACGGAAACACCATATATTTT
TRBV2	TRBJ2-1	-	-	CASSEARRRGEQFF	TGTGCCAGCAGTGAAGCTAGGAGACGGGGTGAGCAGTTCTTC
TRBV5-8	TRBJ2-5	-	TRBD2	CASSSLMGAGGPETQYF	TGTGCCAGCAGCTCGTTGATGGGAGCGGGAGGGCCAGAGACCCAGTACTTC
TRBV6-2/TRBV6-3	TRBJ2-7	-	TRBD1	CASSYPAGTGLSYEQYF	TGTGCCAGCAGTTACCCCGCCGGGACAGGGTTGTCCTACGAGCAGTACTTC